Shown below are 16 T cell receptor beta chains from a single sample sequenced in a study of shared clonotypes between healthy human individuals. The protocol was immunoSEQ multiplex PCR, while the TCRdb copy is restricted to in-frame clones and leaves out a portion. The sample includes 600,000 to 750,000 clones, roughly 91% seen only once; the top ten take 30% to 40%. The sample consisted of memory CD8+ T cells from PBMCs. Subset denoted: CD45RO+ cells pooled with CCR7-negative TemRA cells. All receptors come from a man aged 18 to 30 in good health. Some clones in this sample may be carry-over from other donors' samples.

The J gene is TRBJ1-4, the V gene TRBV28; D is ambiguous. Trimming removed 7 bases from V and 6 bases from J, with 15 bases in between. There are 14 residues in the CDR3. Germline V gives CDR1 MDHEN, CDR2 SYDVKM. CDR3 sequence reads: CASNRRVMDEKLFF. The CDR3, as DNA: TGTGCCAGCAACCGACGGGTTATGGATGAAAAACTGTTTTTT.

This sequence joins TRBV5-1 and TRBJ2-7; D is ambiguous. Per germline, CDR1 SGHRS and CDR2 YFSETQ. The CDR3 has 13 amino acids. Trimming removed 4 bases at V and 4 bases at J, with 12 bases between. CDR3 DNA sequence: TGCGCCAGCAGCAAGGGTGTGGAGTACGAGCAGTACTTC. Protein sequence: CASSKGVEYEQYF.

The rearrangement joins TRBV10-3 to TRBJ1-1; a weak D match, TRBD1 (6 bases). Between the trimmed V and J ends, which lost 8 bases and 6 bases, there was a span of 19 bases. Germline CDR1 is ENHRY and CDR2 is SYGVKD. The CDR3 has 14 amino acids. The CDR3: CAIREGGPEAEAFF. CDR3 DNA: TGTGCCATCCGGGAGGGGGGACCGGAGGCTGAAGCTTTCTTT.

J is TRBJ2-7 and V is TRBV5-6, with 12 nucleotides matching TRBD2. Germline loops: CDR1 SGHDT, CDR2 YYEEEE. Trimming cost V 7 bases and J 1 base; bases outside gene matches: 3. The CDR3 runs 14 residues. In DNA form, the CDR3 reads TGTGCCAGCCGAACTAGCGGGAGGTCCTACGAGCAGTACTTC. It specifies CASRTSGRSYEQYF.

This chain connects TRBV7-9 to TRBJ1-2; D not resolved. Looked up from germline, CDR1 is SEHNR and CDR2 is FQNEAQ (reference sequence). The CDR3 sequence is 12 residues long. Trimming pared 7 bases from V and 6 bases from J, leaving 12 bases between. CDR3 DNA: TGTGCCAGCACCCCGATCCCCAATGGCTACACCTTC. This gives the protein CASTPIPNGYTF.

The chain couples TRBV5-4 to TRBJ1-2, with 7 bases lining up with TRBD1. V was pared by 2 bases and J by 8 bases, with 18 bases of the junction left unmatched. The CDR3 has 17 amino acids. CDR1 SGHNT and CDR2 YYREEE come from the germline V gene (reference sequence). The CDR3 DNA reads TGTGCCAGCAGCTTCGTAGGGACAGCCCTCCCTATGAGGGGCTACACCTTC. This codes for CASSFVGTALPMRGYTF.

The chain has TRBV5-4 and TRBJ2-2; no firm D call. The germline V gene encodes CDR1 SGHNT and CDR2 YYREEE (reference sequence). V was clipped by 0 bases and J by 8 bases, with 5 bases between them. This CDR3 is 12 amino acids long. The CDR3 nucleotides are TGTGCCAGCAGCTTGGGTTGGGGGGAGCTGTTTTTT. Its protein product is CASSLGWGELFF.

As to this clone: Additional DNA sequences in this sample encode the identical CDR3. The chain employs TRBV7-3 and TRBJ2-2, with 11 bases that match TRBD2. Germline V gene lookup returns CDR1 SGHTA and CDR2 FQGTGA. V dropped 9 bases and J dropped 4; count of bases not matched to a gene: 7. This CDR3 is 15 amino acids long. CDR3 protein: CASKRLAGTTGELFF. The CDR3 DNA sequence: TGTGCCAGTAAGAGACTAGCGGGAACCACCGGGGAGCTGTTTTTT.

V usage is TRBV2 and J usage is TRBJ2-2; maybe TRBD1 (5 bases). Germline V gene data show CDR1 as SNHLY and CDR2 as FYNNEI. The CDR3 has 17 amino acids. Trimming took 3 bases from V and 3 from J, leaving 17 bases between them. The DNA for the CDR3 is TGTGCCAGCAGTGACCCCTTGACGGTAGGGGACACCGGGGAGCTGTTTTTT. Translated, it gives CASSDPLTVGDTGELFF.

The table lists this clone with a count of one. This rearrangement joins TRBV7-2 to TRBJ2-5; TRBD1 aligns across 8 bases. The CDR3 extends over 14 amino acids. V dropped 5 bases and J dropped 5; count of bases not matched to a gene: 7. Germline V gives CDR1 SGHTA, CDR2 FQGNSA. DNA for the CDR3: TGTGCCAGCAGCCCTAGACAGGGGCAGGAGACCCAGTACTTC. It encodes CASSPRQGQETQYF.

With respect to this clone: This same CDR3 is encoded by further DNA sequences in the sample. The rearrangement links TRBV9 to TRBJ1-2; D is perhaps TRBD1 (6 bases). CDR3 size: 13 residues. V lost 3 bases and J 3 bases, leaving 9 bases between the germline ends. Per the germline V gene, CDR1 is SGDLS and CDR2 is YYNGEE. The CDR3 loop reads CASSAGQYYGYTF. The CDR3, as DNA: TGTGCCAGCAGCGCGGGACAATACTATGGCTACACCTTC. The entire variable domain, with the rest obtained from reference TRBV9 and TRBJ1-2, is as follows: DSGVTQTPKHLITATGQRVTLRCSPRSGDLSVYWYQQSLDQGLQFLIQYYNGEERAKGNILERFSAQQFPDLHSELNLSSLELGDSALYFCASSAGQYYGYTFGSGTRLTVV.

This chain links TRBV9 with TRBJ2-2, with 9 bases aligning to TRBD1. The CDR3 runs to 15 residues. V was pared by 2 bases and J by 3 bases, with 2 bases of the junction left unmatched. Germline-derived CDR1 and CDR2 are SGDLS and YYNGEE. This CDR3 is CASSVRQGDTGELFF. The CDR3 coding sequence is TGTGCCAGCAGCGTCAGACAGGGGGACACCGGGGAGCTGTTTTTT. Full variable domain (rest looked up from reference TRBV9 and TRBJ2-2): DSGVTQTPKHLITATGQRVTLRCSPRSGDLSVYWYQQSLDQGLQFLIQYYNGEERAKGNILERFSAQQFPDLHSELNLSSLELGDSALYFCASSVRQGDTGELFFGEGSRLTVL.

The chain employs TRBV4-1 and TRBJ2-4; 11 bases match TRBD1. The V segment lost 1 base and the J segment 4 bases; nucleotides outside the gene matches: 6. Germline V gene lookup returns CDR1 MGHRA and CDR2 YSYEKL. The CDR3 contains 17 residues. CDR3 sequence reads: CASSQGRGTGGKNIQYF. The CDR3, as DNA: TGCGCCAGCAGCCAAGGGAGGGGGACAGGGGGTAAAAACATTCAGTACTTC.

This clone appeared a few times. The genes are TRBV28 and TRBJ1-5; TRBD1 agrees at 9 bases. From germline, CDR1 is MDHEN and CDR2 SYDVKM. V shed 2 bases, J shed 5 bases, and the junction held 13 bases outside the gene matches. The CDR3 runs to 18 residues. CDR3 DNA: TGTGCCAGCAGTTTAGGCCGGGCCGGGACAGGGCGCGATCAGCCCCAGCATTTT. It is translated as CASSLGRAGTGRDQPQHF.

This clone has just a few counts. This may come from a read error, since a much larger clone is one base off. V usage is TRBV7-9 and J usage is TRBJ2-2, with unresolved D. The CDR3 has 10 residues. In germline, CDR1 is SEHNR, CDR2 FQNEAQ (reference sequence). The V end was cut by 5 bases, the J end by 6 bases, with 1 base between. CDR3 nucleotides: TGTGCCAGCAGCGCCGGGGAGCTGTTTTTT. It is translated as CASSAGELFF.

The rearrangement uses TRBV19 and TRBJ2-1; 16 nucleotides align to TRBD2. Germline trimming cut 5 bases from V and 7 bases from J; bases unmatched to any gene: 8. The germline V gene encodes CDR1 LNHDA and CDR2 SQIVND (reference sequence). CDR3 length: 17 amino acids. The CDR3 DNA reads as TGTGCCAGTAGTCCGGGACTAGCGGGAGGGCCGGGGAATGAGCAGTTCTTC. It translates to CASSPGLAGGPGNEQFF.